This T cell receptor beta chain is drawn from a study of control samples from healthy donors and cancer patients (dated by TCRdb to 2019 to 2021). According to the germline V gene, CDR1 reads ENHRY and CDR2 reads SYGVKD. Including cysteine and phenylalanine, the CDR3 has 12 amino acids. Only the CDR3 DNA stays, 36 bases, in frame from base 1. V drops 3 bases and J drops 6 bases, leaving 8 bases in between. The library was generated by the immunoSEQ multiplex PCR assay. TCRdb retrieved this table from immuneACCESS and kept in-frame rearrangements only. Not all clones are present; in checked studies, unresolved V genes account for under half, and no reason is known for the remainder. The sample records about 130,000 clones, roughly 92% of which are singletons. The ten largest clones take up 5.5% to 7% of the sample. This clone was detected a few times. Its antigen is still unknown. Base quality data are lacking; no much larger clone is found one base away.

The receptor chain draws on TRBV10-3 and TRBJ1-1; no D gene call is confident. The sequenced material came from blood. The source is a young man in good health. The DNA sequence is TGTGCCATCAGTGACAGCTTTGCTGAAGCTTTCTTT. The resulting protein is CAISDSFAEAFF.